The T cell receptor (beta chain) under discussion was sequenced for a study of T cell repertoires in cytomegalovirus infection. Study details: CMV infection plus the matching HLA type was flagged by public TCR beta signatures.

V was clipped by 5 bases and J by 5 bases, with 12 bases between them. Germline CDR1 SEHNR, CDR2 FQNEAQ (reference sequence). The CDR3 covers 13 residues. In TCRdb, the reads were re-called with MiXCR into one record per CDR3 protein. Of 200,000 to 300,000 distinct CDR3 sequences listed, approximately 9% are singletons. This clonotype was detected ten times or more. What it recognizes is unknown. Study conclusions and caveats: The cumulative frequency of public TCR beta families distinguished individuals who carried CMV together with the relevant HLA.

The V call is TRBV7-9, the J call TRBJ2-5; D uncertain. This sequence was found in a human donor in good health (CMV status not recorded). Some clones in this sample may be carry-over from other donors' samples. The sample taken for sequencing was PBMCs. The CDR3 bases are TGTGCCAGCAGCCCAAGTGGGTTGGAGACCCAGTACTTC. This gives the protein CASSPSGLETQYF.